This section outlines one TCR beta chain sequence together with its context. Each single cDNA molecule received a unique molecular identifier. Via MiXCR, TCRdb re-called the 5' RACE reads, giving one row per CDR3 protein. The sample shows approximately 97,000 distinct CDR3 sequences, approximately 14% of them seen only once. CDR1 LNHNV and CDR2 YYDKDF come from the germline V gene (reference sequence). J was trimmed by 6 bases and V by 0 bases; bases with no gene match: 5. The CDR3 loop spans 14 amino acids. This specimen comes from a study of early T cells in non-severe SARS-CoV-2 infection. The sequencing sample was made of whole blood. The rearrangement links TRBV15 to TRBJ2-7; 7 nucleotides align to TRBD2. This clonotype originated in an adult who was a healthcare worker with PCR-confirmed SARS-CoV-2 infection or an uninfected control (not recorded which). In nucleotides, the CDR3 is TGTGCCACCAGCAGAGAGGGAGGGGCCGCCGAGCAGTACTTC. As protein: CATSREGGAAEQYF.